The 8 T cell receptor beta chains in this list originate from one sample, sequenced in a study of Graves' ophthalmopathy and Graves' hyperthyroidism. The TCR beta CDR3 regions underwent amplification from RNA transcripts. Second-round multiplex PCR followed a first-round RT-PCR using HTBI primers. MiXCR, applied by TCRdb to the multiplex PCR reads, yields one record per CDR3 protein. The sample contains 350,000 to 450,000 distinct CDR3 sequences, around 18% of which appear only once. Sequenced input: peripheral blood. The origin of the receptors is a woman younger than 35 with Graves' ophthalmopathy.

This clonotype occurred many times. The chain is built from TRBV28 and TRBJ2-5; TRBD2 matches 7 bases. The V gene's germline CDR1 is MDHEN and CDR2 SYDVKM. CDR3 length: 15 amino acids. With 2 bases clipped from V and 5 bases from J, the junction kept 8 bases outside the gene matches. CDR3 loop: CASSLIQAGGETQYF. CDR3 sequence (DNA): TGTGCCAGCAGTTTAATCCAGGCCGGGGGGGAGACCCAGTACTTC.

This clonotype was detected many times. The chain combines TRBV24-1 with TRBJ1-5; TRBD1 aligns across 8 bases. Germline CDR1 and CDR2: KGHDR and SFDVKD. The junction had 9 bases not matched to a gene; V was cut back by 4 bases and J by 5 bases. CDR3 size: 16 residues. CDR3 loop: CATSESDRGWDQPQHF. Here the CDR3 DNA reads TGTGCCACCAGTGAATCTGACAGGGGCTGGGATCAGCCCCAGCATTTT.

This clonotype has more than one count but fewer than ten. The chain couples TRBV3-1 to TRBJ1-3; D not resolved. The CDR3 length is 13 residues. Germline CDR1 LGHDT, CDR2 YNNKEL (reference sequence). The V end was cut by 7 bases, the J end by 3 bases, with 10 bases between. The CDR3 is CASTPAGGNTIYF. The CDR3 DNA is TGTGCCAGCACGCCCGCCGGTGGAAACACCATATATTTT.

This clonotype was picked up many times. The chain uses TRBV7-2 and TRBJ2-2; 9 nucleotides agree with TRBD2. Germline V gives CDR1 SGHTA, CDR2 FQGNSA. The length of the CDR3 is 17 residues. Trimming cost V 0 bases and J 6 bases; bases outside gene matches: 8. The CDR3 bases are TGTGCCAGCAGCTTAGCGAGAAGCGGGAGGTTTTCCGGGGAGCTGTTTTTT. Translated: CASSLARSGRFSGELFF.

This clonotype was recorded many times. The chain uses TRBV7-6 and TRBJ1-2, with TRBD1 matching over 9 bases. This CDR3 is 15 amino acids long. Germline V lookup: CDR1 SGHVS, CDR2 FNYEAQ. The junction had 9 bases not matched to a gene; V was cut back by 5 bases and J by 5 bases. CDR3 residues: CASSQRQGVKYGYTF. As DNA, the CDR3 is TGTGCCAGCAGCCAGAGACAGGGGGTCAAGTATGGCTACACCTTC.

The sample holds one count of this clonotype. The chain has TRBV28 and TRBJ2-7; 7 positions agree with TRBD2. Germline V lookup: CDR1 MDHEN, CDR2 SYDVKM. The junction had 15 bases not matched to a gene; V was cut back by 4 bases and J by 3 bases. This CDR3 spans 17 amino acids. In DNA form, the CDR3 reads TGTGCCAGCAGTTCACCCTATGTTGGCGGGAGTGACTACGAGCAGTACTTC. This codes for CASSSPYVGGSDYEQYF.

This clonotype occurred many times. This chain links TRBV5-1 with TRBJ1-6; D is uncertain. CDR1 and CDR2 (germline): SGHRS, YFSETQ. Deletions cut 0 bases from V and 8 bases from J, with 9 bases between. This CDR3 is built from 14 residues. The CDR3 protein is CASSLGVLDSPLHF. Written as DNA, the CDR3 is TGCGCCAGCAGCTTGGGGGTTCTGGATTCACCCCTCCACTTT.

This clonotype was observed many times. The V call is TRBV11-2, the J call TRBJ1-1; TRBD1 matches 11 bases. Germline V CDR1 and CDR2: SGHAT, FQNNGV. The CDR3 runs 18 residues. Trimming at V came to 1 base and at J to 0 bases, leaving 7 bases not matched to a gene. The DNA of the CDR3 is TGTGCCAGCAGCTTAGTCCCGGGACAGGGGGTAATGAACACTGAAGCTTTCTTT. It yields the protein CASSLVPGQGVMNTEAFF.